Listed here are 18 T cell receptor beta chains from one sample, sequenced in a study of cytomegalovirus exposure and HLA in healthy donors. Use of 60 Vbeta and 13 Jbeta primers characterized the PCR. The assay was immunoSEQ multiplex PCR, and TCRdb's table has in-frame clones only and misses some. This repertoire comprises around 46,000 clones; its ten largest clones make up more than 0.95%. Material for sequencing was PBMCs. The receptor source for this set is a woman aged 40 to 55 in good health and CMV-seronegative.

V and J are TRBV4-2 and TRBJ2-7, with TRBD2 matching 10 bases. Germline CDR1 and CDR2: LGHNA and YNFKEQ. This CDR3 is built from 16 residues. The J segment lost 2 bases and the V segment lost 1 base, leaving 5 bases of the junction unmatched. CDR3 in amino acids: CASSQASGSVTYEQYF. The CDR3 bases are TGTGCCAGCAGCCAAGCTAGCGGGAGCGTCACCTACGAGCAGTACTTC.

As to this clone: Other DNA sequences in this specimen translate into the identical CDR3. This chain connects TRBV28 to TRBJ2-7; 7 nucleotides match TRBD1. Germline CDR1 is MDHEN and CDR2 is SYDVKM. The V segment lost 6 bases and the J segment 4 bases; nucleotides outside the gene matches: 6. CDR3 length: 13 amino acids. The CDR3 reads CASREGAGYEQYF. The CDR3 bases are TGTGCCAGCAGAGAGGGGGCGGGTTACGAGCAGTACTTC.

CDR3 in DNA: TGTGCCAGCTCGCCGGGTCTTAACACTGAAGCTTTCTTT. This gives the protein CASSPGLNTEAFF. The chain uses TRBV18 and TRBJ1-1; unclear D gene. V was clipped by 6 bases and J by 2 bases, with 10 bases between them. Germline CDR1 KGHSH, CDR2 LQKENI. The CDR3 extends over 13 amino acids.

The V gene is TRBV6-5, the J gene TRBJ1-1; 8 nucleotides line up with TRBD1. Germline loops: CDR1 MNHEY, CDR2 SVGAGI. The junction had 4 bases not matched to a gene; V was cut back by 6 bases and J by 1 base. The CDR3 runs to 14 residues. CDR3: CASRGTGGNTEAFF. The CDR3 DNA is TGTGCCAGCAGAGGAACAGGGGGGAACACTGAAGCTTTCTTT.

The gene calls are TRBV6-1 and TRBJ1-2; TRBD1 agrees at 11 bases. Germline assignment: CDR1 MNHNS and CDR2 SASEGT. There are 14 residues in the CDR3. Losses at the gene ends were 7 bases for V and 3 bases for J; bases not matched to a gene: 4. The CDR3 DNA follows: TGTGCCAGCACTCGGACAGGGGGCGACTATGGCTACACCTTC. Amino acids: CASTRTGGDYGYTF.

The chain employs TRBV7-2 and TRBJ2-5; no clear D gene. V lost 0 bases and J 3 bases, leaving 8 bases between the germline ends. The germline gives CDR1 SGHTA, CDR2 FQGNSA. This CDR3 has 14 amino acids. The CDR3 loop is CASSLAATEETQYF. The CDR3 DNA follows: TGTGCCAGCAGCTTAGCCGCTACCGAAGAGACCCAGTACTTC.

The chain carries TRBV5-3 and TRBJ1-4; tentatively, D is TRBD1 (6 bases). TRBV5-3 is assigned to the ORF class and has an uncertain function. This CDR3 contains 16 residues. V lost 2 bases and J 9 bases, leaving 20 bases between the germline ends. In nucleotides, the CDR3 is TGTGCCAGAAGCTTAGTCGGGGACAAAGGGAAACAAAAACTGTTTTTT. This sequence encodes CARSLVGDKGKQKLFF.

The chain joins TRBV4-1 to TRBJ2-7, with no clear D. In germline, CDR1 is MGHRA, CDR2 YSYEKL. The germline V and J ends were trimmed by 5 bases and 0 bases, with 20 bases remaining between them. This CDR3 has 17 amino acids. The CDR3 sequence is CASSEKKVQVSSYEQYF. The CDR3, as DNA: TGCGCCAGCAGCGAAAAAAAAGTTCAGGTAAGCTCCTACGAGCAGTACTTC.

The V and J genes are TRBV18 and TRBJ2-1, with 7 bases aligning to TRBD1. V gave up 6 bases and J gave up 7 bases; unmatched junction bases: 6. Germline CDR1 KGHSH, CDR2 LQKENI. The CDR3 loop spans 13 amino acids. DNA of the CDR3: TGTGCCAGCTCCCCAATACAGGGGAATGAGCAGTTCTTC. Translation: CASSPIQGNEQFF.

The chain is built from TRBV6-1 and TRBJ2-1; TRBD2 matches 10 bases. After removal of 6 bases from V and 16 bases from J, the junction contained 9 bases not matched to a gene. CDR1 and CDR2 from the germline V gene are MNHNS and SASEGT. The CDR3 runs to 12 residues. DNA of the CDR3: TGTGCCAGCAGCACAACCGGGACTAGCGAATTCTTC. Encoded protein: CASSTTGTSEFF.

The chain joins TRBV27 to TRBJ2-5; no definite D call. Per the germline V gene, CDR1 is MNHEY and CDR2 is SMNVEV (reference sequence). V dropped 3 bases and J dropped 2 bases, with 13 bases sitting between them. The CDR3 contains 15 residues. CDR3 bases: TGTGCCAGCAGTTTGGGCCCCTCGTGGCAAGAGACCCAGTACTTC. Amino acids: CASSLGPSWQETQYF.

The chain has TRBV30 and TRBJ1-5; 9 nucleotides match TRBD1. In germline, CDR1 is GTSNPN, CDR2 SVGIG (reference sequence). V lost 5 bases, J lost 4 bases, and 3 bases stayed unmatched. The CDR3 runs to 13 residues. CDR3 DNA: TGTGCCTGGGGAGACAGGGGGAATCAGCCCCAGCATTTT. Translated, it gives CAWGDRGNQPQHF.

This CDR3 reads CASSPWATTYGYTF. The CDR3 DNA reads TGTGCCAGTAGTCCCTGGGCTACCACCTATGGCTACACCTTC. V gene TRBV19 combines with J gene TRBJ1-2; the D is unclear. The CDR3 consists of 14 residues. Trimming removed 5 bases at V and 4 bases at J, with 14 bases between. Germline V gives CDR1 LNHDA, CDR2 SQIVND (reference sequence).

The J gene is TRBJ1-5, the V gene TRBV19, with 7 bases aligning to TRBD1. The germline CDR1 and CDR2 sequences are LNHDA and SQIVND (reference sequence). The V and J ends lost 5 bases and 7 bases, in that order; junction bases with no gene match: 8. CDR3 length: 14 residues. The CDR3 coding sequence is TGTGCCAGTAGTCCCCAGGGGGTGTGGCAGCCCCAGCATTTT. Translation gives CASSPQGVWQPQHF. Together with reference TRBV19 and TRBJ1-5, the CDR3 gives the full variable domain: DGGITQSPKYLFRKEGQNVTLSCEQNLNHDAMYWYRQDPGQGLRLIYYSQIVNDFQKGDIAEGYSVSREKKESFPLTVTSAQKNPTAFYLCASSPQGVWQPQHFGDGTRLSIL.

This chain links TRBV19 with TRBJ1-1; 9 nucleotides line up with TRBD1. This CDR3 has 15 residues. Looked up from germline, CDR1 is LNHDA and CDR2 is SQIVND (reference sequence). J lost 1 base, V lost 3 bases, and 3 bases had no gene match. The CDR3 nucleotides are TGTGCCAGTAGTATCCGGGGACAGGGGAACACTGAAGCTTTCTTT. Translating gives CASSIRGQGNTEAFF.

Here the CDR3 reads CATSRDRGGPRPGYTF. Here the CDR3 DNA reads TGTGCCACCAGCAGAGATCGAGGAGGGCCGCGGCCTGGCTACACCTTC. The chain is built from TRBV15 and TRBJ1-2; D call uncertain. The CDR3 spans 16 residues. Trimming removed 0 bases from V and 7 bases from J, with 18 bases in between. The V gene's germline CDR1 is LNHNV and CDR2 YYDKDF (reference sequence).

The chain couples TRBV6-5 to TRBJ1-4, with 8 bases identical to TRBD1. Losses at the gene ends were 3 bases for V and 10 bases for J; bases not matched to a gene: 13. In germline, CDR1 is MNHEY, CDR2 SVGAGI. The CDR3 sequence is 16 residues long. CDR3 DNA sequence: TGTGCCAGCAGTTATAATGTTATGTCAGGGGGCGGAAAACTGTTTTTT. Protein product: CASSYNVMSGGGKLFF.

The rearrangement joins TRBV7-9 to TRBJ2-2; TRBD2 agrees at 11 bases. The V gene end was trimmed by 5 bases and the J gene end by 3 bases; junction bases not matched to a gene: 8. There are 17 residues in the CDR3. CDR1 SEHNR and CDR2 FQNEAQ come from the germline V gene (reference sequence). The CDR3 loop reads CASSPGLAVWDTGELFF. In nucleotides, the CDR3 is TGTGCCAGCAGCCCGGGACTAGCGGTATGGGACACCGGGGAGCTGTTTTTT. The variable domain in full, with the rest retrieved from reference TRBV7-9 and TRBJ2-2, is DTGVSQNPRHKITKRGQNVTFRCDPISEHNRLYWYRQTLGQGPEFLTYFQNEAQLEKSRLLSDRFSAERPKGSFSTLEIQRTEQGDSAMYLCASSPGLAVWDTGELFFGEGSRLTVL.